These 21 T cell receptor beta chains were sequenced from one sample in a study of blood T cell repertoires in COVID-19. The assay was immunoSEQ multiplex PCR, and TCRdb's table has in-frame clones only and misses some. The repertoire holds more than 400,000 clones, with 70% to 90% as singletons. The sequenced material came from peripheral blood. The source of these receptors is a human donor in a cohort sampled during active COVID-19.

The chain links TRBV5-4 to TRBJ1-2; D not resolved. The CDR3 covers 13 residues. Germline CDR1 and CDR2: SGHNT and YYREEE (reference sequence). V gave up 0 bases and J gave up 7 bases, with 10 bases separating them. CDR3 protein: CASSLAAGFGYTF. CDR3 DNA: TGTGCCAGCAGCTTGGCCGCGGGTTTTGGCTACACCTTC.

The J gene is TRBJ2-5, the V gene TRBV2; D ambiguous. This CDR3 comprises 12 residues. Trimming pared 8 bases from V and 1 base from J, leaving 8 bases between. CDR1 and CDR2 (germline): SNHLY, FYNNEI. CDR3 in DNA: TGTGCCAGCGAGATACCCCAAGAGACCCAGTACTTC. Protein: CASEIPQETQYF.

The chain has TRBV5-1 and TRBJ2-1; TRBD1 agrees at 10 bases. The V segment lost 4 bases and the J segment 8 bases; nucleotides outside the gene matches: 6. In germline, CDR1 is SGHRS, CDR2 YFSETQ. CDR3 length: 14 amino acids. The CDR3 sequence is CASSAGTGDHEQFF. DNA for the CDR3: TGCGCCAGCAGCGCGGGGACAGGGGACCATGAGCAGTTCTTC.

This chain connects TRBV30 to TRBJ1-1; tentatively, D is TRBD1 (6 bases). V lost 8 bases and J 0 bases, leaving 16 bases between the germline ends. CDR3 size: 14 residues. Germline V lookup: CDR1 GTSNPN, CDR2 SVGIG (reference sequence). The CDR3 sequence: CAKTGGLMNTEAFF. The DNA of the CDR3 is TGTGCCAAAACGGGGGGCTTAATGAACACTGAAGCTTTCTTT.

This clone was counted between two and nine times. This chain joins TRBV10-2 and TRBJ1-2; 7 bases are shared with TRBD1. This CDR3 has 13 amino acids. V shed 6 bases, J shed 8 bases, and the junction held 9 bases outside the gene matches. Germline V lookup: CDR1 WSHSY, CDR2 SAAADI. CDR3 coding DNA: TGCGCCAGCAGCGTTGACAGGGTAGGAGGCTACACCTTC. Residues: CASSVDRVGGYTF.

V gene TRBV30 combines with J gene TRBJ2-7; 8 bases map to TRBD2. V lost 4 bases to trimming and J lost 3 bases; unmatched junction nucleotides: 8. The germline V gene encodes CDR1 GTSNPN and CDR2 SVGIG (reference sequence). The CDR3 consists of 14 residues. Here the CDR3 DNA reads TGTGCCTGGACGCCGCGGGAGGCTAACTACGAGCAGTACTTC. This codes for CAWTPREANYEQYF.

The CDR3 sequence is CASSQDPAATKNIQYF. CDR3 bases: TGCGCCAGCAGCCAAGATCCCGCGGCCACCAAAAACATTCAGTACTTC. The chain recombines TRBV4-1 with TRBJ2-4; no reliable D call. V was cut by 0 bases and J by 2 bases, with 11 bases left in between. The germline gives CDR1 MGHRA, CDR2 YSYEKL. This CDR3 contains 16 residues.

The chain joins TRBV6-5 to TRBJ2-1; perhaps TRBD2 as D (5 bases). The CDR3 consists of 14 residues. CDR1 MNHEY and CDR2 SVGAGI come from the germline V gene. Trimming took off 5 bases at V and 10 bases at J, with 18 bases between the two ends. This CDR3 reads CASSKPGGLLEQFF. The CDR3 DNA reads as TGTGCCAGCAGTAAGCCGGGTGGACTTCTCGAGCAGTTCTTC.

This clone was counted many times. This chain joins TRBV6-1 and TRBJ1-1; tentative D call: TRBD1 (5 bases). Germline CDR1 and CDR2: MNHNS and SASEGT. CDR3 length equals 15 residues. With 1 base removed from V and 2 bases from J, the gap between germline ends came to 11 bases. The CDR3 nucleotides are TGTGCCAGCAGTGAAGGGTACAGGAGAAACACTGAAGCTTTCTTT. It encodes CASSEGYRRNTEAFF.

This sequence joins TRBV6-2 or TRBV6-3 and TRBJ1-1; no reliable D call. This CDR3 is 14 amino acids long. Germline V gene sequence: CDR1 MNHEY, CDR2 SVGEGT. Trimming left V 2 bases short and J 4 bases short, with 11 bases between. CDR3 in DNA: TGTGCCAGCAGTTACCACGAAAGAGGCACTGAAGCTTTCTTT. It specifies CASSYHERGTEAFF.

A word on this clone: Other nucleotide sequences in the sample specify the same CDR3. V gene TRBV3-1 (or the pseudogene TRBV3-2) combines with J gene TRBJ1-1; the match to TRBD1 covers 9 bases. This CDR3 spans 14 amino acids. Trimming cost V 3 bases and J 3 bases; bases outside gene matches: 2. Germline assignment: CDR1 LGHDT and CDR2 YNNKEL (reference sequence). The CDR3 loop reads CASSQRDRDTEAFF. CDR3 coding DNA: TGTGCCAGCAGCCAGCGGGACAGGGACACTGAAGCTTTCTTT.

The chain carries TRBV7-2 and TRBJ2-3; 7 bases agree with TRBD2. CDR1 SGHTA and CDR2 FQGNSA come from the germline V gene. V shed 5 bases and J 6 bases; nucleotides not matched to a gene: 11. The CDR3 spans 15 residues. The CDR3 loop is CASSLTSVPGDTQYF. CDR3 bases: TGTGCCAGCAGCCTCACTAGCGTTCCGGGGGATACGCAGTATTTT.

This chain joins TRBV9 and TRBJ1-6; 7 nucleotides agree with TRBD1. This CDR3 contains 15 residues. Germline trimming cut 4 bases from V and 7 bases from J; bases unmatched to any gene: 8. The germline V gene encodes CDR1 SGDLS and CDR2 YYNGEE. Here the CDR3 reads CASSSRQGENSPLHF. The DNA for the CDR3 is TGTGCCAGCAGCTCCCGACAGGGTGAGAATTCACCCCTCCACTTT.

This rearrangement joins TRBV4-3 to TRBJ2-7; 8 nucleotides agree with TRBD2. V lost 0 bases and J lost 2; bases outside the gene matches: 3. Germline lookup yields CDR1 LGHNA and CDR2 YSLEER. The CDR3 spans 15 residues. The CDR3 region is CASSQEIAGTYEQYF. Here the CDR3 DNA reads TGCGCCAGCAGCCAAGAAATAGCGGGGACCTACGAGCAGTACTTC.

The rearrangement joins TRBV29-1 to TRBJ2-5; the D gene is possibly TRBD1 (5 bases). CDR1 and CDR2 from the germline V gene are SQVTM and ANQGSEA. V was trimmed by 4 bases and J by 0 bases, leaving 6 bases between them. There are 12 residues in the CDR3. The CDR3 sequence: CSVAGNQETQYF. The CDR3 region has the DNA TGCAGCGTTGCAGGGAACCAAGAGACCCAGTACTTC.

Note on this clone: In the same sample, other DNA sequences code for this CDR3. The V gene is TRBV9, the J gene TRBJ1-3, with D maybe TRBD1 (6 bases). This CDR3 spans 13 amino acids. CDR1 and CDR2 (germline): SGDLS, YYNGEE. Trimming stripped 8 bases from V and 3 bases from J, with 12 bases between. The CDR3 DNA sequence: TGTGCCAGTTCAGGGGTGTTTGGAAACACCATATATTTT. Amino acids: CASSGVFGNTIYF.

V and J are TRBV27 and TRBJ1-1; 9 bases line up with TRBD1. The J segment lost 7 bases and the V segment lost 0 bases, leaving 0 bases of the junction unmatched. The CDR3 spans 13 residues. Germline V gives CDR1 MNHEY, CDR2 SMNVEV (reference sequence). The CDR3 DNA reads TGTGCCAGCAGTTTATCGACAGGGGGTGAAGCTTTCTTT. It encodes CASSLSTGGEAFF.

As concerns this clone: One end of the junction fails to match germline, which may point to a read error. The genes are TRBV7-7 and TRBJ2-5; 8 nucleotides line up with TRBD1. In germline, CDR1 is SSHAT, CDR2 FNYEAQ (reference sequence). The CDR3 loop spans 15 amino acids. This CDR3 is CASSIGTGTQETQYF. The CDR3 DNA sequence: TGTGCTAGCAGCATCGGGACAGGCACCCAAGAGACCCAGTACTTC.

The chain carries TRBV6-1 and TRBJ2-1, with 11 bases aligning to TRBD2. The germline gives CDR1 MNHNS, CDR2 SASEGT. This CDR3 spans 17 amino acids. V lost 0 bases to trimming and J lost 2 bases; unmatched junction nucleotides: 3. The CDR3 reads CASSEAGLAAAYNEQFF. CDR3 in DNA: TGTGCCAGCAGTGAAGCGGGACTAGCGGCAGCCTACAATGAGCAGTTCTTC.

The rearrangement links TRBV30 to TRBJ1-2; D not resolved. Looked up from germline, CDR1 is GTSNPN and CDR2 is SVGIG (reference sequence). CDR3 length equals 13 residues. Trimming cost V 0 bases and J 7 bases, with 12 bases left between them. CDR3 protein: CAWSVNSGVGYTF. The CDR3 coding sequence is TGTGCCTGGAGTGTCAATAGCGGGGTTGGCTACACCTTC.

The gene calls are TRBV27 and TRBJ1-5; D might be TRBD1 (5 bases). The CDR3 extends over 14 amino acids. V lost 11 bases and J 2 bases, leaving 16 bases between the germline ends. The germline CDR1 and CDR2 sequences are MNHEY and SMNVEV (reference sequence). The DNA of the CDR3 is TGTGCCTCTCACGGGGGGGAAGGCAATCAGCCCCAGCATTTT. This sequence encodes CASHGGEGNQPQHF.